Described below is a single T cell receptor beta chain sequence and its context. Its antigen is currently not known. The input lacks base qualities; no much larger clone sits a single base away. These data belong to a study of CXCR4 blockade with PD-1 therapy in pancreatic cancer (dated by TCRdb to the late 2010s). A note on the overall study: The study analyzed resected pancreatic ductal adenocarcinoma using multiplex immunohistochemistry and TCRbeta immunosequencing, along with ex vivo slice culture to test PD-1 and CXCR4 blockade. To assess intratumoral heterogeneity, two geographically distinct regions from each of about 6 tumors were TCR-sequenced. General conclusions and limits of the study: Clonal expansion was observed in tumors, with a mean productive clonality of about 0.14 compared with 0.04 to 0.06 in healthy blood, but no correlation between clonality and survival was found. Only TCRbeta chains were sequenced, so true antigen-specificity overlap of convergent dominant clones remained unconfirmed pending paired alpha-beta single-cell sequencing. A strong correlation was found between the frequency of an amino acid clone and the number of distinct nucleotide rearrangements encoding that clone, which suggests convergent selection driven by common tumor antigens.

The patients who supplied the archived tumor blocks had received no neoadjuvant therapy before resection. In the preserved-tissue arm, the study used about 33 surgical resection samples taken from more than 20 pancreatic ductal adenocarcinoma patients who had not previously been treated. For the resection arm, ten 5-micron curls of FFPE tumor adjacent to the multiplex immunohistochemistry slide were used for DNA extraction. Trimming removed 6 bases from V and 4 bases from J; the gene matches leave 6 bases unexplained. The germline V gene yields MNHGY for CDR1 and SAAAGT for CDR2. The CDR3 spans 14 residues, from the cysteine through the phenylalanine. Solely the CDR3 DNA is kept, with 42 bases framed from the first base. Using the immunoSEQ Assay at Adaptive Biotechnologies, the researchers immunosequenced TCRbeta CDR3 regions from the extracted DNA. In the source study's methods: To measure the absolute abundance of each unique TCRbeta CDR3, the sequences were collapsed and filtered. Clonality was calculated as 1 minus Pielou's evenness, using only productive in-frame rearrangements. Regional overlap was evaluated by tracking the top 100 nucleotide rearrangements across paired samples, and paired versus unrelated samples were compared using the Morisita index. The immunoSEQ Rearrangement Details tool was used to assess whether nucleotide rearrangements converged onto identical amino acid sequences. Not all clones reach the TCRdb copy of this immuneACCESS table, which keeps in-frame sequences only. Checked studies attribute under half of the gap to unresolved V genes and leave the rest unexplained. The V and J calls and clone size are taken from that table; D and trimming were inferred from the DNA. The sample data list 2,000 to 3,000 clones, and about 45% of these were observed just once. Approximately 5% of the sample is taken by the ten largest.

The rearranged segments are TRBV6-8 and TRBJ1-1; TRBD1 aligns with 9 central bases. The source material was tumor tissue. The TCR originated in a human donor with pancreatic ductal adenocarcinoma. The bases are TGTGCCAGCAGCTGGACAGGGGTGACCACTGAAGCTTTCTTT. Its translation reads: CASSWTGVTTEAFF.